This TCR beta chain was identified in a study of T cells in Graves' hyperthyroidism and ophthalmopathy. Looking at the study overall: The authors collected peripheral blood at initial diagnosis, before any treatment.

Study-wide results and limits: Stable hyperthyroidism and ophthalmopathy were separated using 13 V-J signatures.

Amplification yielded TCR beta CDR3 regions, with RNA transcripts as the source. With the HTBI primer set, the TCR CDR3 went through a first round of RT-PCR. TCRdb used MiXCR to reprocess the multiplex PCR reads, holding one entry per CDR3 protein. The sample lists more than 500,000 distinct CDR3 sequences, roughly 17% occurring once. As for this clonotype: What it binds is unknown.

Any patient presenting with uncontrolled infection, other autoimmune disease, pregnancy or lactation was left out. Germline lookup yields CDR1 MNHNS and CDR2 SASEGT. Trimming at V came to 5 bases and at J to 2 bases, leaving 6 bases not matched to a gene. This CDR3 region has 15 residues. This sequence originates from a woman in her twenties or thirties with Graves' hyperthyroidism. The sequenced sample was blood. This sequence joins TRBV6-1 and TRBJ1-2; 9 bases map to TRBD1. CDR3 sequence (DNA): TGTGCCAGCAGTAAGACCGGGACAGGGAACTATGGCTACACCTTC. Its protein product is CASSKTGTGNYGYTF.